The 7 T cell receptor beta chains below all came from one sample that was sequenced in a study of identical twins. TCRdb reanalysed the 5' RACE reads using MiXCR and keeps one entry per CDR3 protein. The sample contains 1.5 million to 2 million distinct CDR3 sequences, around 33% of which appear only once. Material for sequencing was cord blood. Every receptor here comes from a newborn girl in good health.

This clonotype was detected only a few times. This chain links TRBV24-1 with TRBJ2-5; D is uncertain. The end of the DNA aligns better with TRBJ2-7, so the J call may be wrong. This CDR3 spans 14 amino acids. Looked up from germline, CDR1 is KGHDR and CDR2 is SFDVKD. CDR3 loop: CATSDLGRVREQYF. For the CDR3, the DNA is TGTGCCACCAGTGATTTGGGGCGCGTACGCGAGCAGTACTTC.

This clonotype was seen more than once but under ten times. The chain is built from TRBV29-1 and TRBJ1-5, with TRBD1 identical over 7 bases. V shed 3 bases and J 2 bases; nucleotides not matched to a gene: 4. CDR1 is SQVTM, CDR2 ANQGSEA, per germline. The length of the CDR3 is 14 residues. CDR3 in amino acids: CSVEPQGGNQPQHF. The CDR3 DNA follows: TGCAGCGTTGAGCCTCAGGGGGGCAATCAGCCCCAGCATTTT.

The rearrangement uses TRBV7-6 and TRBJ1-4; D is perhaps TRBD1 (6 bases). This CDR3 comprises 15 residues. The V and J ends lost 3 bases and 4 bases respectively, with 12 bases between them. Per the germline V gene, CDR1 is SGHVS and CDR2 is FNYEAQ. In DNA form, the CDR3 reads TGTGCCAGCAGCTTTATGGCAGGGGTTAATGAAAAACTGTTTTTT. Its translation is CASSFMAGVNEKLFF.

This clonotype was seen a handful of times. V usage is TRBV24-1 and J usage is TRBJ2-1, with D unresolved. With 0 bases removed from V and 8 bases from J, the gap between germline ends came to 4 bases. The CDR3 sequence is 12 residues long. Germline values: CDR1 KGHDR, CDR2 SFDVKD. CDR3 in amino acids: CATSDLGYEQFF. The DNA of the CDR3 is TGTGCCACCAGTGATTTGGGTTATGAGCAGTTCTTC.

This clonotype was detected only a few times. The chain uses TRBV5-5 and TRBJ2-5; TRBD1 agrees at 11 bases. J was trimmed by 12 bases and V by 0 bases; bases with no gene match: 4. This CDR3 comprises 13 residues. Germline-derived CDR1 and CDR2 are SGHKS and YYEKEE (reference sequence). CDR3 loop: CASSLEWTGGKYF. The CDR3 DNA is TGTGCCAGCAGCTTGGAATGGACAGGGGGCAAGTACTTC.

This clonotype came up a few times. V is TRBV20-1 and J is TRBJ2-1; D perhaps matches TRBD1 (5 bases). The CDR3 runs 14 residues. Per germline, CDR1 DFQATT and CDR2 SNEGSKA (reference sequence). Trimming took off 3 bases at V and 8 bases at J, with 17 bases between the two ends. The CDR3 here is CSASLLGVRDEQFF. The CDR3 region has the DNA TGCAGTGCTAGCCTCTTAGGGGTTAGGGATGAGCAGTTCTTC.

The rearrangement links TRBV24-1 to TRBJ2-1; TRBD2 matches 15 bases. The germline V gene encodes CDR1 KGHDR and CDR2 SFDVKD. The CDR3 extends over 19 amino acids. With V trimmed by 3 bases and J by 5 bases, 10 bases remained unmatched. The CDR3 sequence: CATSDHPGTSGRRDNEQFF. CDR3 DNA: TGTGCCACCAGTGATCACCCCGGGACTAGCGGGAGGAGGGACAATGAGCAGTTCTTC.